This entry concerns a single T cell receptor beta chain. Its antigen remains unidentified. No qualities accompany the bases; no much larger clone lies one base away. Separate from the approximately 670-subject first cohort, the validation cohort of roughly 120 subjects was the group to which the donors belonged. The data originate from a study of cytomegalovirus exposure and HLA in healthy donors (dated by TCRdb to the late 2010s). As for the study more broadly: According to a later analysis, one platform produced both the 100 to 150 validation repertoires and the roughly 660 repertoires of the first cohort. The aim of the study was to test whether cataloging public T cell receptors could identify signatures of past pathogen exposure. In addition to the first cohort of 650 to 800 subjects, a separate validation cohort of under 150 different subjects was used. The study combined high-throughput TCR immunosequencing, statistical association of individual TCRs with disease status, and machine learning to predict cytomegalovirus infection status. Results the study describes overall, beyond this receptor: It was suggested by the authors that the approach could potentially be generalized to other disease states and immunological phenotypes. The study listed around 160 TCR beta chains as associated with cytomegalovirus. A later analysis found that TCRs clustered in the first cohort also tended to co-occur in the 130 or so validation repertoires, with more than 90% of cluster scores above 0. Across donors, most TCR sequences were observed very rarely, whereas some public TCRs were present in many individuals. A later analysis lacked HLA typing for the validation cohort, so it scored co-occurrence in that cohort across all 110 or so repertoires. Three of the identified cytomegalovirus-associated TCR beta chains were confirmed in vitro to be specific for cytomegalovirus antigens. In both the original and validation cohorts, the classifier was reported to diagnose cytomegalovirus status with high specificity and sensitivity.

The library was prepared using the immunoSEQ multiplex PCR assay. As for the authors' bioinformatics: A statistical classification framework was built for diagnosing cytomegalovirus status from the catalog of TCR beta chain sequences. The clones in this table, taken by TCRdb from immuneACCESS, are in-frame only. Not every clone is retained; where verified, under half of the shortfall comes from an unresolved V gene, and the cause of the rest is unknown. V, J and clone size are taken as reported in that table, and D and trimming were inferred from the DNA itself. Within this sample are 200,000 to 300,000 clones, with roughly 87% of them counted one time only. The ten biggest clones cover around 12% of the sample. The V end gives up 5 bases and the J end 9 bases, leaving 9 bases in the junction not matched to a gene. According to the germline V gene, CDR1 reads MNHEY and CDR2 reads SVGAGI. There are 13 amino acids in the CDR3, from cysteine to phenylalanine inclusive. The retained sequence is limited to the CDR3, 39 bases, with the frame set at the first base.

This clonotype was sampled from a young man in good health and CMV-seropositive. The chain employs TRBV6-5 and TRBJ2-7, with 8 junctional bases fitting TRBD1. The sequencing input was PBMCs. This receptor carries the CDR3 CASSKRQGQGQYF. The nucleotides read TGTGCCAGCAGTAAGCGACAGGGGCAAGGGCAGTACTTC.